Reported below is one T cell receptor beta chain. The sample comes from a study of blood T cell repertoires in COVID-19. This table comes from immunoSEQ multiplex PCR, and its TCRdb copy is limited to in-frame clones, with some not included. Here the sample spans about 150,000 clones, approximately 83% being singletons. V shed 2 bases and J 0 bases; nucleotides not matched to a gene: 3. Looked up from germline, CDR1 is SGHRS and CDR2 is YFSETQ. The CDR3 runs to 17 residues. Sample: peripheral blood. V and J are TRBV5-1 and TRBJ1-4; 11 bases line up with TRBD1. The sequence was collected from a man between 70 and 80 years old with acute or convalescent COVID-19. This CDR3 reads CASSLRGQGATNEKLFF. The CDR3 nucleotides read TGCGCCAGCAGCTTAAGGGGACAGGGGGCAACTAATGAAAAACTGTTTTTT.